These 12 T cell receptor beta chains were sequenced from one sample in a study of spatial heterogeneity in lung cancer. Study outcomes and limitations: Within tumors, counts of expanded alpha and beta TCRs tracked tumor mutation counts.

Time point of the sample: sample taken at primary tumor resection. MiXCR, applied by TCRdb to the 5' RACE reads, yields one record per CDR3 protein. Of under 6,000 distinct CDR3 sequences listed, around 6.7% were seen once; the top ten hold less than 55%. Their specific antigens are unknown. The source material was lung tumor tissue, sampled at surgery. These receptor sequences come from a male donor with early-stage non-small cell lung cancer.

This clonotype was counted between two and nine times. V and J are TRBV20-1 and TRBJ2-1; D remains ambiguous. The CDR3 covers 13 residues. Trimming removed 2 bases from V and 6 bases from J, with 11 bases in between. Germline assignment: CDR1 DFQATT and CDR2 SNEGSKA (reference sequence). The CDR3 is CSARISGFNEQFF. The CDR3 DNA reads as TGCAGTGCTAGAATCAGTGGGTTCAATGAGCAGTTCTTC.

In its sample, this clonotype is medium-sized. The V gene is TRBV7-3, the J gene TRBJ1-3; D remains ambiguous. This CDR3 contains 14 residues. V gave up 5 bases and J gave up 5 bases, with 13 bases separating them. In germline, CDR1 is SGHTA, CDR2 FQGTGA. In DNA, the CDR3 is TGTGCCAGCAGCCCCGAGGCCGGTAGAAACACCATATATTTT. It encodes CASSPEAGRNTIYF.

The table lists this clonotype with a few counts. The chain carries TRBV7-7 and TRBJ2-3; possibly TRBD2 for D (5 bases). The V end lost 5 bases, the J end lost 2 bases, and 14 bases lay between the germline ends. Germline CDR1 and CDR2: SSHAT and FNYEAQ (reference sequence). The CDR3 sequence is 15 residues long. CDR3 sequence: CASSPAGSFTDTQYF. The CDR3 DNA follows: TGTGCCAGCAGCCCGGCGGGTTCCTTCACAGATACGCAGTATTTT. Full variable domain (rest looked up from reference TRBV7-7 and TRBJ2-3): GAGVSQSPRYKVTKRGQDVTLRCDPISSHATLYWYQQALGQGPEFLTYFNYEAQPDKSGLPSDRFSAERPEGSISTLTIQRTEQRDSAMYRCASSPAGSFTDTQYFGPGTRLTVL.

CDR3 nucleotides: TGTGCCAGCAGGGGGGTCTCCTACGAGCAGTACTTC. Protein sequence: CASRGVSYEQYF. V gene TRBV4-2 combines with J gene TRBJ2-7; the D gene could be TRBD1 or TRBD2 (5 bases each). Germline assignment: CDR1 LGHNA and CDR2 YNFKEQ. CDR3 length: 12 amino acids. Trimming removed 6 bases at V and 0 bases at J, with 6 bases between.

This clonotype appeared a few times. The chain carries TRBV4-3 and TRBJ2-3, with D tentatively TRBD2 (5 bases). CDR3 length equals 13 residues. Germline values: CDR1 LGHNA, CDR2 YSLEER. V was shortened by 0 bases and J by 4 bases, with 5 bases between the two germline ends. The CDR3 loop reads CASSQERADTQYF. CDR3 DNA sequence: TGCGCCAGCAGCCAAGAGAGGGCAGATACGCAGTATTTT.

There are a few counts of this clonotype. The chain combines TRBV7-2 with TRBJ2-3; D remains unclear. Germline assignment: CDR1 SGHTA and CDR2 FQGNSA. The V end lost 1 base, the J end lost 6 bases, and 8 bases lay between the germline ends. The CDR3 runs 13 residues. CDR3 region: CASSLGLSDTQYF. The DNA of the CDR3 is TGTGCCAGCAGCTTAGGATTGTCGGATACGCAGTATTTT.

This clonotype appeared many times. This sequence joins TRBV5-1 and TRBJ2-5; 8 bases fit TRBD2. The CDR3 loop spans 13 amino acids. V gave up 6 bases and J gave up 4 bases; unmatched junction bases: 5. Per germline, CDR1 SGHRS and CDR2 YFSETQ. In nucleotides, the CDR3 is TGCGCCAGCAATAGCGGGGCGGGAGAGACCCAGTACTTC. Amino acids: CASNSGAGETQYF.

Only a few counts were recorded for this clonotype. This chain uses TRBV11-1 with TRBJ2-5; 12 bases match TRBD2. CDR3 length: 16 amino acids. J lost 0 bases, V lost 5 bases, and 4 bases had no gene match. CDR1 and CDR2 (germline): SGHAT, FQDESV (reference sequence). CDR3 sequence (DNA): TGTGCCAGCAGCCCCGGGACTAGCGGGTACCAAGAGACCCAGTACTTC. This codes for CASSPGTSGYQETQYF.

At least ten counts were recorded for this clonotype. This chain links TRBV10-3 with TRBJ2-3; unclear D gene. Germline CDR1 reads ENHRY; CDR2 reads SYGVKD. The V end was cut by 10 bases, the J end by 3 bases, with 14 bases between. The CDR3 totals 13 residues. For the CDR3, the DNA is TGTGCCACCAAGCTAGACCTAACAGATACGCAGTATTTT. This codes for CATKLDLTDTQYF.

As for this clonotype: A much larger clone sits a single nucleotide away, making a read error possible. The CDR3: CASSLDGGAKNIQYF. The CDR3 DNA reads TGTGCCAGCAGCTTAGATGGGGGAGCCAAAAACATTCAGTACTTC. The rearrangement links TRBV7-2 to TRBJ2-4, with D perhaps given as TRBD1 or TRBD2 (5 bases each). This CDR3 comprises 15 residues. Trimming shortened V by 1 base and J by 0 bases, and 7 bases separated the two germline ends. Germline CDR1 and CDR2: SGHTA and FQGNSA.

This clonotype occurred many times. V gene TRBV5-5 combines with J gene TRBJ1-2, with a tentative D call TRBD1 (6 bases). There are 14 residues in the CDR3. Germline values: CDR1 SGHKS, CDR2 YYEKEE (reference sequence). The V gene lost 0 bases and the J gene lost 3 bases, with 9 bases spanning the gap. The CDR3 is CASSLEQGDYGYTF. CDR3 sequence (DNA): TGTGCCAGCAGCTTGGAACAGGGTGACTATGGCTACACCTTC.

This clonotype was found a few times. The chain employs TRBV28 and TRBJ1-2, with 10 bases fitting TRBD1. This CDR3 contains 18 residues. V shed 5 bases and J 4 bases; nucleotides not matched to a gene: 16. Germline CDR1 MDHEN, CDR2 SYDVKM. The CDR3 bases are TGTGCCAGCAGTCCCCCTCCGGGACAGGGGCGCGAGTTCTATGGCTACACCTTC. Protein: CASSPPPGQGREFYGYTF.